This T cell receptor beta chain stems from a study of blood T cell repertoires in COVID-19. After removal of 4 bases from V and 9 bases from J, the junction contained 8 bases not matched to a gene. Germline CDR1 reads SEHNR; CDR2 reads FQNEAQ (reference sequence). The CDR3 consists of 14 residues. Assay used: immunoSEQ multiplex PCR; TCRdb lists only in-frame clones, some missing. The sample has approximately 250,000 clones; about 87% are singletons. Material for sequencing was PBMCs or T cells enriched from blood (not recorded which). V usage is TRBV7-9 and J usage is TRBJ2-1, with 8 bases lining up with TRBD2. This clonotype was obtained from a woman aged 40 to 49 with acute COVID-19. CDR3 residues: CASSSPGGRGEQFF. In DNA form, the CDR3 reads TGTGCCAGCAGCTCCCCGGGGGGGAGGGGTGAGCAGTTCTTC. Full variable domain (remainder filled in from reference TRBV7-9 and TRBJ2-1): DTGVSQNPRHKITKRGQNVTFRCDPISEHNRLYWYRQTLGQGPEFLTYFQNEAQLEKSRLLSDRFSAERPKGSFSTLEIQRTEQGDSAMYLCASSSPGGRGEQFFGPGTRLTVL.